A selection of T cell receptor beta chains follows, all from one sample in a study of a mutant IDH1 vaccine in newly diagnosed glioma. The antigens of these receptors remain unknown. Profiled with immunoSEQ multiplex PCR; TCRdb holds only in-frame clones, not every one. The data hold around 25,000 clones, with 65% to 80% observed a single time. This sample comprised PBMCs, obtained from a glioma patient whose treatment included an IDH1 peptide vaccine. Receptor source: a man aged 40-49 years with glioma. Some clones in this sample may be carry-over from other donors' samples. Both conserved end residues are part of each CDR3. D genes are given only for firm matches. Size tells how often a clone was seen (once, few, many) or the class of an expanded clone, and some rows leave it out.

D gene	CDR3 length	J gene	clone size	V gene	CDR3 DNA	CDR3 protein
TRBD2	16	TRBJ2-7	NA	TRBV15	TGTGCCACCAGCCGAGGAGCGGGAGCCAGCTCCTACGAGCAGTACTTC	CATSRGAGASSYEQYF
TRBD2	13	TRBJ2-7	NA	TRBV7-9	TGTGCCAGCTCCCCTAGCGGGGCCCACGAGCAGTACTTC	CASSPSGAHEQYF
NA	15	TRBJ1-4	NA	TRBV5-1	TGCGCCAGCAGACCCAAGTTCGGGGCTAATGAAAAACTGTTTTTT	CASRPKFGANEKLFF
TRBD1	14	TRBJ1-2	NA	TRBV13	TGTGCCAGCAGCGAGGGACAGGGGCGAGGTGGCTACACCTTC	CASSEGQGRGGYTF
NA	15	TRBJ1-4	NA	TRBV11-2	TGTGCCAGCAGCTTAATATCGCGAGGGCATGAAAAACTGTTTTTT	CASSLISRGHEKLFF
NA	13	TRBJ2-3	NA	TRBV5-1	TGCGCCAGCAGCGGCGAACAGGGAGATACGCAGTATTTT	CASSGEQGDTQYF
NA	14	TRBJ1-2	NA	TRBV7-2	TGTGCCAGCAGCTCCACGACGGGGCCTTATGGCTACACCTTC	CASSSTTGPYGYTF
NA	13	TRBJ2-7	few	TRBV2	TGTGCCAGCGCTAGGACGGATTCGTACGAGCAGTACTTC	CASARTDSYEQYF
NA	15	TRBJ1-4	NA	TRBV11-1	TGTGCCAGCAGTTTTAATCACCGTACCAATGAAAAACTGTTTTTT	CASSFNHRTNEKLFF
NA	12	TRBJ2-7	NA	TRBV19	TGTGCCAGTAGTACGAGGGGAAACGAGCAGTACTTC	CASSTRGNEQYF
NA	14	TRBJ1-2	NA	TRBV2	TGTGCCAGCAGTGGGGCGGGTACTAACTATGGCTACACCTTC	CASSGAGTNYGYTF
NA	14	TRBJ1-2	NA	TRBV29-1	TGCAGCGTTGAAAATGGGCGATCCCTGGCTGGCTACACCTTC	CSVENGRSLAGYTF
NA	17	TRBJ1-3	NA	TRBV10-3	TGTGCCATCAGTGAGGTCGGGCAGCGGAGCTCTGGAAACACCATATATTTT	CAISEVGQRSSGNTIYF
TRBD2	15	TRBJ2-7	NA	TRBV5-6	TGTGCCAGCAGCTTGGCGGGGGGTTATACCTACGAGCAGTACTTC	CASSLAGGYTYEQYF
TRBD1	16	TRBJ2-7	NA	TRBV30	TGTGCCTGGAGCGGGGGAGCCGGGACAGGTACCTACGAGCAGTACTTC	CAWSGGAGTGTYEQYF
NA	20	TRBJ1-1	few	TRBV19	TGTGCCAGTAGTACCCCCCTCTCCCGGGACGGCCTTAACCTGAACACTGAAGCTTTCTTT	CASSTPLSRDGLNLNTEAFF
TRBD1	15	TRBJ2-5	NA	TRBV15	TGTGCCACCAGCAGAGAAGACAGGGTAGAAGAGACCCAGTACTTC	CATSREDRVEETQYF
NA	18	TRBJ1-4	NA	TRBV5-1	TGCGCCAGCAGCTTGGGAGCGGGTAGCTTTGCAACTAATGAAAAACTGTTTTTT	CASSLGAGSFATNEKLFF
NA	14	TRBJ1-1	NA	TRBV29-1	TGCAGCGTTGAAGCGGACAGAATGAACACTGAAGCTTTCTTT	CSVEADRMNTEAFF
NA	16	TRBJ1-3	NA	TRBV6-1	TGTGCCAGCAGTGAATTTGTGCAGGAGACTGGAAACACCATATATTTT	CASSEFVQETGNTIYF
NA	14	TRBJ2-7	NA	TRBV10-2	TGCGCCAGCAGTGAGTCGCTAGGGGCGGCCGAGCAGTACTTC	CASSESLGAAEQYF
NA	13	TRBJ1-6	once	TRBV7-2	TGTGCCAGCAGGTTCACAGGGAATTCACCCCTCCACTTT	CASRFTGNSPLHF
NA	17	TRBJ2-6	NA	TRBV18	TGTGCCAGCTCACCACCGGAGGGAAACTCTGGGGCCAACGTCCTGACTTTC	CASSPPEGNSGANVLTF
NA	12	TRBJ2-3	NA	TRBV29-1	TGCAGCGTTGGGGCAGGCACAGATACGCAGTATTTT	CSVGAGTDTQYF
NA	14	TRBJ2-7	NA	TRBV19	TGTGCCAGTAGTACCTGGGATCATGTCTCCGAGCAGTACTTC	CASSTWDHVSEQYF
NA	16	TRBJ2-2	once	TRBV5-1	TGCGCCAGCAGCTTGGCTATTCCAGGGGAGGTCGGGGAGCTGTTTTTT	CASSLAIPGEVGELFF
TRBD1	18	TRBJ2-6	NA	TRBV5-6	TGTGCCAGCAGCTTCGGGACAGGGGTCCCCTCTGGGGCCAACGTCCTGACTTTC	CASSFGTGVPSGANVLTF